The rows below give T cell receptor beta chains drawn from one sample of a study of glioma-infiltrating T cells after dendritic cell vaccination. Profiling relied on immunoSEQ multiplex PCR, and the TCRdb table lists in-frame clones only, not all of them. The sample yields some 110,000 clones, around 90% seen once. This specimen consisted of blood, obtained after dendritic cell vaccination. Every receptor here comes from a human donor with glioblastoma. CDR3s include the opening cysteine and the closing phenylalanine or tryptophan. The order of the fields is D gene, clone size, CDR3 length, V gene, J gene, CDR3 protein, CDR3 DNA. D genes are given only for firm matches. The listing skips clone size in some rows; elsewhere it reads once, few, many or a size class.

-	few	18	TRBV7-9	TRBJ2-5	CASSPLQWYSGVQETQYF	TGTGCCAGCAGCCCGCTCCAGTGGTATAGCGGAGTTCAAGAGACCCAGTACTTC
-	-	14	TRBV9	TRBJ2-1	CASSVARVPNEQFF	TGTGCCAGCAGCGTAGCCAGGGTCCCTAATGAGCAGTTCTTC
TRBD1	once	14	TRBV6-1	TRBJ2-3	CASLRDRGTDTQYF	TGTGCCAGTCTCCGGGACAGGGGCACAGATACGCAGTATTTT
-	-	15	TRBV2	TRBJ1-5	CASSAEGRGVQPQHF	TGTGCCAGCAGTGCCGAGGGCCGGGGAGTTCAGCCCCAGCATTTT
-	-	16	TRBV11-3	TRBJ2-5	CASSLGLRLSQETQYF	TGTGCCAGCAGCTTAGGGCTTCGACTTTCCCAAGAGACCCAGTACTTC
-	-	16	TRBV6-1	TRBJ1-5	CASSEYMSGGNQPQHF	TGTGCCAGCAGTGAATATATGTCAGGGGGCAATCAGCCCCAGCATTTT
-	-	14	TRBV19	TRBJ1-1	CASSISTANTEAFF	TGTGCCAGTAGTATCTCGACAGCGAACACTGAAGCTTTCTTT
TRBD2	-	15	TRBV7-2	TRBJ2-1	CASRTSGGAYNEQFF	TGTGCCAGTAGGACTAGCGGGGGAGCGTACAATGAGCAGTTCTTC
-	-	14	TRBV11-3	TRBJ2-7	CASSLYGEAYEQYF	TGTGCCAGCAGCTTATATGGGGAGGCCTACGAGCAGTACTTC
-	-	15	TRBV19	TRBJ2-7	CASSSVGHGDYEQYF	TGTGCCAGTAGTAGTGTAGGCCACGGGGACTACGAGCAGTACTTC
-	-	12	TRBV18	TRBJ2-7	CASSPQGSEQYF	TGTGCCAGCTCACCGCAGGGTTCCGAGCAGTACTTC
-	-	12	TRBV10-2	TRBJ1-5	CAIGQFNQPQHF	TGCGCCATCGGACAGTTCAATCAGCCCCAGCATTTT
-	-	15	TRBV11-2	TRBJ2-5	CASSSSLGARETQYF	TGTGCCAGCAGCTCATCGCTAGGGGCCAGGGAGACCCAGTACTTC
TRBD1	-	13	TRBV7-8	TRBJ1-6	CASSSRTGGPLHF	TGTGCCAGCAGCTCCAGGACAGGAGGACCCCTCCACTTT
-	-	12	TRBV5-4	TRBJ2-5	CASSPQEGTQYF	TGTGCCAGCAGCCCACAGGAAGGGACCCAGTACTTC
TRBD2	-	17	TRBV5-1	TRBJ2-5	CASSLPTSGGPQETQYF	TGCGCCAGCAGCTTGCCTACTAGCGGGGGGCCCCAAGAGACCCAGTACTTC
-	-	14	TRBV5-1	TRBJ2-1	CASSGLLGVNEQFF	TGCGCCAGCAGCGGACTGCTCGGTGTGAATGAGCAGTTCTTC
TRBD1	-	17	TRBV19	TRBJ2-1	CASSSRGQGRLYNEQFF	TGTGCCAGTAGTTCCCGCGGACAGGGGAGGTTATACAATGAGCAGTTCTTC
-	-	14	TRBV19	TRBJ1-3	CASNLRAGLNTIYF	TGTGCCAGTAACCTACGGGCAGGGCTAAACACCATATATTTT
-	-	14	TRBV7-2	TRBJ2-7	CASSSKIQGYEQYF	TGTGCCAGCAGCTCTAAAATCCAGGGTTACGAGCAGTACTTC